Shown below are 9 T cell receptor beta chains from a single sample sequenced in a study of blood T cell repertoires in COVID-19. Data came from immunoSEQ multiplex PCR; TCRdb stores just in-frame clones and leaves some out. This repertoire shows about 160,000 clones, about 87% found once; its top ten account for less than 5%. The specimen was peripheral blood. The receptors come from a woman in her sixties or seventies who had recovered from COVID-19.

This rearrangement joins TRBV29-1 to TRBJ1-1; TRBD1 agrees at 7 bases. The CDR3 has 13 amino acids. CDR1 is SQVTM and CDR2 is ANQGSEA in the germline V gene. Germline trimming cut 4 bases from V and 4 bases from J; bases unmatched to any gene: 6. The chain's CDR3 is CSVAGQLGTEAFF. Here the CDR3 DNA reads TGCAGCGTTGCGGGACAGCTGGGCACTGAAGCTTTCTTT.

The chain links TRBV6-1 to TRBJ2-3; TRBD2 matches at 11 bases. The junction had 1 base not matched to a gene; V was cut back by 2 bases and J by 0 bases. Germline lookup yields CDR1 MNHNS and CDR2 SASEGT. The CDR3 sequence is 16 residues long. The CDR3 protein is CASSEIAGGSTDTQYF. The CDR3 nucleotides are TGTGCCAGCAGTGAAATAGCGGGGGGGAGCACAGATACGCAGTATTTT.

The rearrangement links TRBV7-8 to TRBJ2-7; D is perhaps TRBD2 (6 bases). Looked up from germline, CDR1 is SGHVS and CDR2 is FQNEAQ. V dropped 3 bases and J dropped 0 bases, with 12 bases sitting between them. CDR3 length: 15 amino acids. In DNA, the CDR3 is TGTGCCAGCAGCTTGGGACTCCCAGGCTCCTACGAGCAGTACTTC. Amino acid sequence: CASSLGLPGSYEQYF.

This clone was counted a single time. The chain joins TRBV7-9 to TRBJ2-7; a weak D match, TRBD1 (5 bases). The CDR3 has 13 amino acids. In germline, CDR1 is SEHNR, CDR2 FQNEAQ (reference sequence). V lost 6 bases, J lost 4 bases, and 13 bases lay in between. The CDR3 loop is CASRTETIYEQYF. CDR3 bases: TGTGCCAGCAGGACAGAGACAATTTACGAGCAGTACTTC.

This clone was recorded only once. The V and J genes are TRBV2 and TRBJ1-2; 10 nucleotides agree with TRBD1. From germline, CDR1 is SNHLY and CDR2 FYNNEI. The CDR3 contains 15 residues. The junction had 8 bases not matched to a gene; V was cut back by 6 bases and J by 4 bases. The CDR3 nucleotides read TGTGCCAGCAGCGAGACAGGGGGCGCTGGCTATGGCTACACCTTC. Its protein product is CASSETGGAGYGYTF.

This clone was detected a few times. The rearrangement uses TRBV5-1 and TRBJ1-5; D gene ambiguous. This CDR3 contains 14 residues. Germline V lookup: CDR1 SGHRS, CDR2 YFSETQ. Deletions cut 0 bases from V and 5 bases from J, with 9 bases between. The CDR3 spells CASSLVSGDQPQHF. The CDR3 DNA sequence: TGCGCCAGCAGCTTGGTTTCAGGTGATCAGCCCCAGCATTTT.

In its sample, this clone was seen a few times. The chain uses TRBV10-2 and TRBJ2-7, with 8 bases lining up with TRBD1. This CDR3 has 17 amino acids. The germline V gene has CDR1 WSHSY and CDR2 SAAADI. Trimming at V came to 6 bases and at J to 5 bases, leaving 18 bases not matched to a gene. Written as DNA, the CDR3 is TGCGCCAGCAGCCCCCATGCTCCGGACAGGGATTACAACGAGCAGTACTTC. It is translated as CASSPHAPDRDYNEQYF.

The V and J genes are TRBV2 and TRBJ1-5; the match to TRBD1 covers 8 bases. The CDR3 is 13 residues long. CDR1 SNHLY and CDR2 FYNNEI come from the germline V gene. After removal of 4 bases from V and 4 bases from J, the junction contained 0 bases not matched to a gene. The DNA of the CDR3 is TGTGCCAGCAGTGGGACAGGGAATCAGCCCCAGCATTTT. This encodes CASSGTGNQPQHF.

This rearrangement joins TRBV28 to TRBJ1-5; a weak D match, TRBD1 (5 bases). With 2 bases removed from V and 1 base from J, the gap between germline ends came to 6 bases. CDR1 and CDR2 from the germline V gene are MDHEN and SYDVKM. The length of the CDR3 is 14 residues. CDR3 amino acids: CASSLKGSNQPQHF. Written as DNA, the CDR3 is TGTGCCAGCAGTTTAAAGGGGAGCAATCAGCCCCAGCATTTT.